This is a list of T cell receptor beta chains from one sample in a study of blood T cell repertoires in COVID-19. TCRdb's copy holds only in-frame clones and misses some; the assay was immunoSEQ multiplex PCR. The repertoire consists of 400,000 to 500,000 clones, with 88% occurring once and the leading ten covering 1.4%. The sequencing sample was made of PBMCs or T cells enriched from blood (not recorded which). These receptors were taken from a woman under 30 who had been exposed to COVID-19. The CDR3 runs from the conserved cysteine through the conserved F or W. A D gene is named only where the DNA matches it firmly. Rows may omit the clone size; those that give it use once, few, many or a size class.

v_call	d_call	clone_size	j_call	cdr3_aa	cdr3_nt
TRBV9	NA	few	TRBJ1-1	CASSVRGSNTEAFF	TGTGCCAGCAGCGTAAGAGGATCGAACACTGAAGCTTTCTTT
TRBV9	NA	few	TRBJ2-3	CASSVTVARPDTQYF	TGTGCCAGCAGCGTGACTGTAGCGCGTCCAGATACGCAGTATTTT
TRBV6-5	NA	NA	TRBJ1-1	CASSYSRQGMTEAFF	TGTGCCAGCAGTTATTCCCGCCAGGGCATGACTGAAGCTTTCTTT
TRBV4-3	TRBD1	NA	TRBJ2-7	CASSQEFIGTGAYEQYF	TGCGCCAGCAGCCAAGAGTTTATCGGGACAGGGGCCTACGAGCAGTACTTC
TRBV11-3	NA	NA	TRBJ2-6	CASSMGEAGRSGANVLTF	TGTGCCAGCAGTATGGGGGAAGCGGGCCGCTCTGGGGCCAACGTCCTGACTTTC
TRBV18	NA	NA	TRBJ1-1	CASSPTWNTEAFF	TGTGCCAGCTCACCTACTTGGAACACTGAAGCTTTCTTT
TRBV6-5	NA	NA	TRBJ2-7	CASSYSSADYEQYF	TGTGCCAGCAGTTACTCGAGCGCGGACTACGAGCAGTACTTC
TRBV27	NA	NA	TRBJ2-4	CASSFGGAKNIQYF	TGTGCCAGCAGTTTTGGGGGGGCCAAAAACATTCAGTACTTC
TRBV5-8	TRBD1	NA	TRBJ1-1	CASSPDRGSEAFF	TGTGCCAGCAGCCCGGACAGGGGCTCTGAAGCTTTCTTT
TRBV28	NA	NA	TRBJ2-7	CASLLSAGGGYEQYF	TGTGCCAGCTTGTTGTCGGCAGGGGGAGGTTACGAGCAGTACTTC
TRBV2	TRBD1	NA	TRBJ1-2	CASSHHTGQDNYGYTF	TGTGCCAGCAGTCACCATACCGGACAGGATAACTATGGCTACACCTTC
TRBV18	NA	NA	TRBJ2-5	CASSPPRGMETQYF	TGTGCCAGCTCACCACCGAGGGGGATGGAGACCCAGTACTTC
TRBV27	NA	NA	TRBJ2-7	CASSLSQAYEQYF	TGTGCCAGCAGTTTATCGCAGGCCTACGAGCAGTACTTC
TRBV19	NA	NA	TRBJ1-2	CASSIEHPGYYGYTF	TGTGCCAGTAGTATAGAGCACCCGGGATACTATGGCTACACCTTC
TRBV6-5	TRBD1	NA	TRBJ2-2	CASSYDRGLAGELFF	TGTGCCAGCAGTTACGACAGGGGGCTGGCTGGGGAGCTGTTTTTT
TRBV28	TRBD1	NA	TRBJ1-5	CASRSPETGDQPQHF	TGTGCCAGCAGGTCCCCCGAGACAGGGGATCAGCCCCAGCATTTT
TRBV7-9	TRBD1	NA	TRBJ1-2	CATQGAVYGYTF	TGTGCCACGCAGGGGGCGGTCTATGGCTACACCTTC
TRBV7-6	TRBD1	NA	TRBJ1-5	CASSQGRAGGTGQPQHF	TGTGCCAGCAGCCAGGGGCGGGCAGGGGGCACGGGACAGCCCCAGCATTTT
TRBV18	NA	NA	TRBJ1-1	CASSPQGLNTEAFF	TGTGCCAGCTCACCTCAGGGGCTGAACACTGAAGCTTTCTTT
TRBV15	NA	NA	TRBJ2-1	CATSLEQGISEQFF	TGTGCCACCAGTCTAGAGCAGGGGATTAGTGAGCAGTTCTTC
TRBV28	TRBD1	NA	TRBJ1-5	CASSLATGDPLNQPQHF	TGTGCCAGCAGTTTAGCAACAGGGGACCCACTCAATCAGCCCCAGCATTTT
TRBV4-3	TRBD1	NA	TRBJ2-1	CASSQEGTGGFDEQFF	TGCGCCAGCAGCCAAGAAGGGACAGGGGGTTTCGATGAGCAGTTCTTC
TRBV7-2	TRBD1	NA	TRBJ1-4	CASSFLGQGGKLFF	TGTGCCAGCAGCTTCCTGGGACAGGGTGGAAAACTGTTTTTT
TRBV5-8	TRBD2	NA	TRBJ2-5	CASSGDLAGLIMWTQYF	TGTGCCAGCAGCGGGGACCTAGCGGGCCTCATCATGTGGACCCAGTACTTC